This record concerns one T cell receptor (beta chain) sequence. Each replicate PCR on the sorted subsets used roughly 210 ng DNA (around 31,000 T cell genomes). Method: immunoSEQ multiplex PCR; TCRdb's copy keeps in-frame clones and lacks some. The sample yields about 2.4 million clones, 93% seen once. The authors divided CD4+ cells into CD45RA+ naive and CD45RA-negative memory subsets. The CDR3 extends over 15 amino acids. The V and J ends lost 6 bases and 4 bases respectively, with 18 bases between them. Germline V CDR1 and CDR2: MNHNY, SVGAGI (reference sequence). These data originate in a study of shared clonotypes between healthy human individuals.

The receptor was isolated from a man aged 18-30 years in good health. Some clones in this sample may be carry-over from other donors' samples. The chain couples TRBV6-6 to TRBJ1-2; D gene unclear. The material sequenced was naive CD4+ T cells from PBMCs. Subset in this sample: CD45RA+ positively selected. This CDR3 reads CASSDPIGPGYGYTF. DNA of the CDR3: TGTGCCAGCAGCGACCCCATAGGCCCTGGCTATGGCTACACCTTC.